This T cell receptor beta chain was observed in a study of cytomegalovirus exposure and HLA in healthy donors. Use of 60 Vbeta and 13 Jbeta primers characterized the PCR. Here immunoSEQ multiplex PCR was the method, and the copy in TCRdb shows in-frame clones only, minus some. The sample holds 65,000 to 90,000 clones. Germline CDR1 is SGHDT and CDR2 is YYEEEE. With 4 bases removed from V and 4 bases from J, the gap between germline ends came to 6 bases. The CDR3 loop spans 12 amino acids. The material sequenced was PBMCs. The TCR originated in a man aged 40-49 years in good health and CMV-seronegative. This chain links TRBV5-6 with TRBJ1-5; D is ambiguous. In DNA, the CDR3 is TGTGCCAGCAGCCTCGTAAATCAGCCCCAGCATTTT. Encoded protein: CASSLVNQPQHF.